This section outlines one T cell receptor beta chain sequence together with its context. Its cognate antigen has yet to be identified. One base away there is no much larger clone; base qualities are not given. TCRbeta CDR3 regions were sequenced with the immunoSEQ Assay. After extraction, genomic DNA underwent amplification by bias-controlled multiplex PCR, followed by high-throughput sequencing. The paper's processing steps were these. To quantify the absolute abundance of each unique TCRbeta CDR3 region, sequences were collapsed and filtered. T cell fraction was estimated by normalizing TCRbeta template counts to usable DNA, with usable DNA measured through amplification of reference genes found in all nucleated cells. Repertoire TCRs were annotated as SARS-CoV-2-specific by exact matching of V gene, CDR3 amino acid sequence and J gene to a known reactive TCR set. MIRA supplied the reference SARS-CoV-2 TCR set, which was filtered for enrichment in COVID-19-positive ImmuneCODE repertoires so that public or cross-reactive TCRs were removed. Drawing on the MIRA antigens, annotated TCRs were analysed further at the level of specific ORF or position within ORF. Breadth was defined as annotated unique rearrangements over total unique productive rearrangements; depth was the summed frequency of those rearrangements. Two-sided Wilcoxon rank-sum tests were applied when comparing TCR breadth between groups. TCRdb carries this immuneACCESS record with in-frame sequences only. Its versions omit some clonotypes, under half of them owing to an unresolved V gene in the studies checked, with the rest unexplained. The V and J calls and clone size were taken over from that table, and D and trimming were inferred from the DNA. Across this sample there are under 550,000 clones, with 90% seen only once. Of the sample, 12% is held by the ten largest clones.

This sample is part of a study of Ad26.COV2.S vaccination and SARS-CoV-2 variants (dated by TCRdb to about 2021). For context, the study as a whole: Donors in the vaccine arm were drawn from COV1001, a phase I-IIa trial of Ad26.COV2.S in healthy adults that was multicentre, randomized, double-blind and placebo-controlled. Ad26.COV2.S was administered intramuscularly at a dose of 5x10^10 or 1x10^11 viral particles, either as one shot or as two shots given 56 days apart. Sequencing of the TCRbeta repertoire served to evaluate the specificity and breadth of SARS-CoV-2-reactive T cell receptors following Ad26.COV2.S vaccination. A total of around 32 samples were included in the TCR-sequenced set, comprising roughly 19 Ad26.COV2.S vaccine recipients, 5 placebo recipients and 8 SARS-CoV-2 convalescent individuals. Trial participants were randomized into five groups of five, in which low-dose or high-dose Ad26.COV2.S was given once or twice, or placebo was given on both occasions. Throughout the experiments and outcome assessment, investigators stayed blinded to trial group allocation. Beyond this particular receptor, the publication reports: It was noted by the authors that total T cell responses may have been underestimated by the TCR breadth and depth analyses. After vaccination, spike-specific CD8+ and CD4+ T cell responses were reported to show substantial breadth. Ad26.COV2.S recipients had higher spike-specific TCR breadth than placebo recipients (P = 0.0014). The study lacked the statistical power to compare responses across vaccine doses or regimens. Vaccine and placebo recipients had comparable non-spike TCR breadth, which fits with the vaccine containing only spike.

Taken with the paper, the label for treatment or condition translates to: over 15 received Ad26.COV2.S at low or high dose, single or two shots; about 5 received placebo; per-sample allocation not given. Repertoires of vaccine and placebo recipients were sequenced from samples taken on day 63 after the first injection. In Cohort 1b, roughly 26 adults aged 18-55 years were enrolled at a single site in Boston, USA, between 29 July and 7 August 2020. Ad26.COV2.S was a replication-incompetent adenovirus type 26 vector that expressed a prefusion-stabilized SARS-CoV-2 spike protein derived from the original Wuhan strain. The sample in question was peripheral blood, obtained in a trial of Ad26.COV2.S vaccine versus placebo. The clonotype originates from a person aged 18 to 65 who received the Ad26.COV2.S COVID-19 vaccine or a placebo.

The CDR3 reads CASSEIGFQETQYF. At the DNA level, the sequence is TGTGCCAGCAGCGAGATTGGGTTCCAAGAGACCCAGTACTTC. The rearrangement joined TRBV7-2 to TRBJ2-5; confidence is insufficient to name the D gene. Via the germline V gene, CDR1 is SGHTA and CDR2 FQGNSA. Relative to germline, V is 5 bases shorter and J is 1 base shorter, with 11 bases between their ends. CDR3 length: 14 amino acids, cysteine to phenylalanine. The retained sequence is limited to the CDR3, 42 bases, with the frame set at the first base.